This is a list of T cell receptor beta chains from one sample in a study of T-cell memory formation after mild COVID-19. TCRdb re-called the 5' RACE reads through MiXCR, storing one row per CDR3 protein. The sample has hundreds of thousands of distinct CDR3 sequences, 15% to 20% seen once. Sequenced input: PBMCs or a T cell subset sorted from them (not recorded which). These receptors originate from a man aged 18 to 30 who had mild COVID-19 (a few samples of this study predate the infection). Cell type and time point are not known. The CDR3 runs from the conserved cysteine through the conserved F or W. A D gene is named only where the DNA matches it firmly. The listing skips clone size in some rows; elsewhere it reads once, few, many or a size class.

TRBJ1-1,.,TRBV5-1,.,CASSVAGETTEAFF,TGTGCCAGCAGCGTAGCTGGAGAAACCACTGAAGCTTTCTTT
TRBJ2-7,.,TRBV5-6,.,CASSLAGSIPYEQYF,TGTGCCAGCAGCTTGGCCGGGTCGATTCCTTACGAGCAGTACTTC
TRBJ2-7,TRBD1,TRBV19,many,CASSILDRTYEQYF,TGTGCCAGTAGTATTTTGGACAGGACCTACGAGCAGTACTTC
TRBJ2-2,.,TRBV9,.,CASSAGNSGELFF,TGTGCCAGCAGCGCTGGGAATTCTGGGGAGCTGTTTTTT
TRBJ2-4,TRBD2,TRBV6-2/TRBV6-3,many,CASNPGTSDGIQYF,TGTGCCAGCAACCCCGGGACTAGCGATGGCATTCAGTACTTC
TRBJ2-4,.,TRBV6-1,.,CASTYQGLVAKNIQYF,TGTGCCAGCACGTACCAGGGGTTAGTTGCCAAAAACATTCAGTACTTC
TRBJ2-1,TRBD1,TRBV6-4,.,CATGDRAYNEQFF,TGTGCCACCGGGGACAGGGCCTACAATGAGCAGTTCTTC
TRBJ2-1,.,TRBV7-3,few,CASSQGFSYNEQFF,TGTGCCAGCAGCCAGGGTTTCTCCTACAATGAGCAGTTCTTC
TRBJ2-3,.,TRBV29-1,.,CSKKDGRSSDTQYF,TGCAGCAAGAAAGATGGAAGGAGCTCAGATACGCAGTATTTT
TRBJ2-1,TRBD1,TRBV6-5,.,CASSYRTGLHEQFF,TGTGCCAGCAGTTACCGGACAGGGCTCCATGAGCAGTTCTTC
TRBJ2-2,.,TRBV7-7,many,CASSSGPNTGELFF,TGTGCCAGCAGCTCTGGGCCGAACACCGGGGAGCTGTTTTTT
TRBJ1-2,TRBD1,TRBV12-3/TRBV12-4,.,CASSLGTGLYGYTF,TGTGCCAGCAGTTTAGGGACAGGGCTATATGGCTACACCTTC
TRBJ1-5,.,TRBV15,.,CATSRGGSDLSNQPQHF,TGTGCCACCAGCAGAGGAGGGTCCGATCTTAGCAATCAGCCCCAGCATTTT
TRBJ1-4,.,TRBV5-6,few,CASSPGTDNEKLFF,TGTGCCAGCAGCCCAGGGACGGATAATGAAAAACTGTTTTTT
TRBJ2-5,.,TRBV12-3/TRBV12-4,few,CASRYQGSGTQYF,TGTGCCAGCAGGTACCAGGGGTCCGGGACCCAGTACTTC
TRBJ2-1,TRBD2,TRBV7-2,.,CASSRLASGGPSYNEQFF,TGTGCCAGCAGCCGATTGGCGAGCGGGGGCCCCTCCTACAATGAGCAGTTCTTC
TRBJ2-1,TRBD2,TRBV3-1,.,CASSQDSGVPYNEQFF,TGTGCCAGCAGCCAAGATAGCGGGGTCCCCTACAATGAGCAGTTCTTC
TRBJ1-1,.,TRBV7-2,.,CASSSYFEAFF,TGTGCCAGCAGCTCGTATTTTGAAGCTTTCTTT
TRBJ1-2,.,TRBV5-4,.,CASSLAGRGVGYTF,TGTGCCAGCAGCTTGGCCGGCAGAGGCGTTGGCTACACCTTC
TRBJ2-2,.,TRBV20-1,.,CSARGGGGGGELFF,TGCAGTGCTAGAGGCGGAGGAGGAGGCGGGGAGCTGTTTTTT
TRBJ2-5,.,TRBV20-1,once,CSASSAYQETQYF,TGCAGTGCTAGCTCGGCGTACCAAGAGACCCAGTACTTC
TRBJ1-1,TRBD1,TRBV9,few,CASSANPGGNTEAFF,TGTGCCAGCAGCGCGAACCCAGGGGGCAACACTGAAGCTTTCTTT
TRBJ1-2,TRBD1,TRBV11-2,.,CARSLEALTGYGYTF,TGTGCCAGAAGCTTAGAAGCCTTGACAGGGTATGGCTACACCTTC
TRBJ2-7,.,TRBV7-8,few,CASRRDGNEQYF,TGTGCCAGCAGGAGGGACGGAAACGAGCAGTACTTC
TRBJ1-2,.,TRBV29-1,few,CSVEDPQGSHGYTF,TGCAGCGTTGAAGACCCCCAGGGGTCCCACGGCTACACCTTC
TRBJ2-7,.,TRBV6-1,few,CASIEGDLLYLAQYF,TGTGCCAGCATTGAAGGGGACCTACTCTACTTGGCGCAGTACTTC
TRBJ2-1,TRBD1,TRBV29-1,.,CSGQGDRGIDEQFF,TGCAGCGGACAGGGGGACAGGGGGATCGATGAGCAGTTCTTC
TRBJ2-3,.,TRBV4-2,few,CASSPVVSTDTQYF,TGTGCCAGCAGCCCCGTGGTCTCTACAGATACGCAGTATTTT
TRBJ2-3,TRBD2,TRBV9,few,CASSVAGGRQDTQYF,TGTGCCAGCAGCGTAGCGGGGGGGCGACAAGATACGCAGTATTTT
TRBJ2-5,TRBD2,TRBV6-5,few,CASSTLGRGETQYF,TGTGCCAGCAGTACCCTAGGGAGGGGAGAGACCCAGTACTTC
TRBJ2-7,.,TRBV2,.,CASSGAGRGEQYF,TGTGCCAGCAGTGGGGCGGGAAGGGGCGAGCAGTACTTC
TRBJ1-1,.,TRBV25-1,.,CASSLSYRDTEAFF,TGTGCCAGCAGCCTATCGTACAGGGACACTGAAGCTTTCTTT
TRBJ2-1,.,TRBV7-9,few,CASSFVPEQFF,TGTGCCAGCAGCTTTGTGCCTGAGCAGTTCTTC
TRBJ1-1,.,TRBV6-5,many,CASSYSAGTEAFF,TGTGCCAGCAGTTACTCGGCTGGGACTGAAGCTTTCTTT
TRBJ2-3,.,TRBV25-1,.,CASGTASTDTQYF,TGTGCCAGCGGGACGGCTAGCACAGATACGCAGTATTTT
TRBJ2-3,.,TRBV27,.,CASSRGSFTDTQYF,TGTGCCAGCTCGAGGGGGTCCTTCACAGATACGCAGTATTTT
TRBJ2-3,TRBD1,TRBV7-9,.,CASSLTTGGRTDTQYF,TGTGCCAGCAGCTTAACAACAGGGGGCAGGACAGATACGCAGTATTTT